These 18 T cell receptor beta chains were all obtained from the same sample, sequenced in a study of blood T cell repertoires in COVID-19. Some clones are missing from TCRdb's copy, which holds only in-frame ones; the method was immunoSEQ multiplex PCR. The data show 25,000 to 30,000 clones, with more than 65% seen just once and less than 65% held by the top ten. The source material was peripheral blood. The receptors here all came from a man in his fifties or sixties with active or convalescent COVID-19.

V gene TRBV29-1 combines with J gene TRBJ1-4, with D possibly being TRBD1 (6 bases). V dropped 5 bases and J dropped 8 bases, with 12 bases sitting between them. The CDR3 loop spans 12 amino acids. Germline V gives CDR1 SQVTM, CDR2 ANQGSEA. The CDR3 sequence: CSVRGAGEKLFF. Here the CDR3 DNA reads TGCAGCGTTCGGGGGGCAGGGGAAAAACTGTTTTTT. The whole variable domain, remainder taken from reference TRBV29-1 and TRBJ1-4, is SAVISQKPSRDICQRGTSLTIQCQVDSQVTMMFWYRQQPGQSLTLIATANQGSEATYESGFVIDKFPISRPNLTFSTLTVSNMSPEDSSIYLCSVRGAGEKLFFGSGTQLSVL.

This chain's CDR3 is CASTAGTGAYEQYF. The CDR3 DNA follows: TGCGCCAGCACCGCAGGGACAGGGGCATACGAGCAGTACTTC. This chain links TRBV5-1 with TRBJ2-7, with TRBD1 matching over 10 bases. Germline assignment: CDR1 SGHRS and CDR2 YFSETQ. This CDR3 is built from 14 residues. With V trimmed by 6 bases and J by 4 bases, 7 bases remained unmatched.

The chain couples TRBV19 to TRBJ2-1; D might be TRBD1 (5 bases). CDR3 length: 14 residues. V gave up 1 base and J gave up 10 bases, with 14 bases separating them. CDR1 and CDR2 (germline): LNHDA, SQIVND (reference sequence). The CDR3 bases are TGTGCCAGTAGTATAGGGTCAGGGCGTGTGGAGCAGTTCTTC. Translating gives CASSIGSGRVEQFF.

The gene calls are TRBV7-9 and TRBJ1-2, with 9 positions matching TRBD1. Trimming removed 1 base from V and 5 bases from J; junction bases left unmatched: 2. CDR1 SEHNR and CDR2 FQNEAQ come from the germline V gene (reference sequence). This CDR3 is 14 amino acids long. DNA for the CDR3: TGTGCCAGCAGCTTAGGAGGGACAGGGTATGGCTACACCTTC. This sequence encodes CASSLGGTGYGYTF.

V and J are TRBV4-2 and TRBJ2-5; TRBD2 is a possible D gene (7 bases). V was cut by 1 base and J by 4 bases, with 19 bases left in between. Germline V gene lookup returns CDR1 LGHNA and CDR2 YNFKEQ. This CDR3 contains 17 residues. The CDR3 bases are TGTGCCAGCAGCCAAGGAGGAGGTGGGGGGGCGAGAGAGACCCAGTACTTC. As protein: CASSQGGGGGARETQYF.

A note on this clone: Other DNA sequences in the same sample also yield this CDR3. V usage is TRBV5-1 and J usage is TRBJ1-1; the match to TRBD1 covers 8 bases. The CDR3 loop spans 13 amino acids. The junction had 2 bases not matched to a gene; V was cut back by 4 bases and J by 3 bases. In germline, CDR1 is SGHRS, CDR2 YFSETQ. CDR3: CASSRGQDTEAFF. The DNA for the CDR3 is TGCGCCAGCAGCCGGGGACAGGACACTGAAGCTTTCTTT.

The J gene is TRBJ2-1, the V gene TRBV12-5, with 10 bases matching TRBD2. CDR1 and CDR2 from the germline V gene are LGHNT and FRNRAP. The CDR3 covers 14 residues. V lost 3 bases, J lost 13 bases, and 9 bases stayed unmatched. The CDR3 region is CASGFGLAGVEQFF. CDR3 sequence (DNA): TGTGCTAGTGGTTTTGGGCTAGCGGGAGTGGAACAGTTCTTC.

V usage is TRBV28 and J usage is TRBJ2-5, with 8 positions matching TRBD2. The J segment lost 3 bases and the V segment lost 9 bases, leaving 12 bases of the junction unmatched. The CDR3 covers 15 residues. Looked up from germline, CDR1 is MDHEN and CDR2 is SYDVKM. This chain's CDR3 is CASQRATSAEETQYF. The CDR3 DNA follows: TGTGCCAGTCAAAGGGCGACTAGCGCTGAAGAGACCCAGTACTTC.

CDR3 in amino acids: CASSLDARGEQYF. The CDR3 nucleotides are TGTGCCAGCAGTCTGGATGCCAGGGGGGAGCAGTACTTC. The J gene is TRBJ2-7, the V gene TRBV6-6; 7 bases fit TRBD1. V was clipped by 5 bases and J by 7 bases; unmatched bases: 8. The CDR3 length is 13 residues. Per the germline V gene, CDR1 is MNHNY and CDR2 is SVGAGI (reference sequence).

The rearrangement joins TRBV11-2 to TRBJ1-2, with 7 nucleotides matching TRBD1. Per the germline V gene, CDR1 is SGHAT and CDR2 is FQNNGV. With 5 bases clipped from V and 0 bases from J, the junction kept 12 bases outside the gene matches. The CDR3 spans 17 residues. CDR3 nucleotide sequence: TGTGCCAGCAGCGCGGGACAGATCGGAATCCCTAACTATGGCTACACCTTC. Amino acids: CASSAGQIGIPNYGYTF.

The chain carries TRBV10-3 and TRBJ1-2, with D perhaps matching TRBD1 (6 bases). Germline V CDR1 and CDR2: ENHRY, SYGVKD. The length of the CDR3 is 12 residues. The ends were cut back, 8 bases at V and 7 bases at J, with 14 bases in the middle. Here the CDR3 reads CAIYRDIFGYTF. The CDR3 DNA reads as TGTGCCATCTACAGGGACATTTTTGGCTACACCTTC.

V usage is TRBV7-9 and J usage is TRBJ2-7; D uncertain. The V gene lost 1 base and the J gene lost 2 bases, with 6 bases spanning the gap. CDR1 and CDR2 from the germline V gene are SEHNR and FQNEAQ (reference sequence). CDR3 length equals 13 residues. This CDR3 is CASSLELTYEQYF. The DNA of the CDR3 is TGTGCCAGCAGCTTAGAACTAACCTACGAGCAGTACTTC.

The rearrangement links TRBV4-1 to TRBJ2-2, with 7 bases that match TRBD2. Germline V lookup: CDR1 MGHRA, CDR2 YSYEKL. The CDR3 is made up of 16 amino acids. V was pared by 0 bases and J by 4 bases, with 5 bases of the junction left unmatched. The CDR3 here is CASSQEAGVSTGELFF. In DNA form, the CDR3 reads TGCGCCAGCAGCCAAGAGGCGGGAGTAAGCACCGGGGAGCTGTTTTTT.

The sample holds one count of this clone. The chain couples TRBV3-1 (or the pseudogene TRBV3-2) to TRBJ2-5, with 12 bases matching TRBD2. The CDR3 loop spans 16 amino acids. Germline lookup yields CDR1 LGHDT and CDR2 YNNKEL (reference sequence). V lost 1 base to trimming and J lost 3 bases; unmatched junction nucleotides: 3. CDR3 DNA: TGTGCCAGCAGCCAAGGACTAGCGGGGGAGAAAGAGACCCAGTACTTC. It translates to CASSQGLAGEKETQYF.

This chain uses TRBV7-6 with TRBJ1-5, with a possible D match to TRBD1 (5 bases). Germline CDR1 and CDR2: SGHVS and FNYEAQ. The V end was cut by 2 bases, the J end by 0 bases, with 17 bases between. The CDR3 spans 18 residues. CDR3 DNA: TGTGCCAGCAGCTTACAATACGGGGGGTTGGATAGCAATCAGCCCCAGCATTTT. This sequence encodes CASSLQYGGLDSNQPQHF.

The rearrangement joins TRBV3-1 (or the pseudogene TRBV3-2) to TRBJ2-5; tentative D call: TRBD2 (6 bases). CDR3 length equals 16 residues. The germline CDR1 and CDR2 sequences are LGHDT and YNNKEL (reference sequence). V was clipped by 1 base and J by 4 bases, with 16 bases between them. CDR3 sequence (DNA): TGTGCCAGCAGCCAAGGCCTCGGGATCGGGGGAGAGACCCAGTACTTC. It codes for CASSQGLGIGGETQYF.

This clone turned up a few times. The J gene is TRBJ2-5, the V gene TRBV11-2; the D gene is possibly TRBD1 (6 bases). V lost 3 bases and J 5 bases, leaving 7 bases between the germline ends. CDR1 and CDR2 from the germline V gene are SGHAT and FQNNGV. The CDR3 is made up of 12 amino acids. The CDR3 DNA sequence: TGTGCCAGCAGCTTTAGGGGGGAGACCCAGTACTTC. It specifies CASSFRGETQYF.

J is TRBJ1-6 and V is TRBV5-1; D is possibly TRBD1 (5 bases). Trimming took off 2 bases at V and 5 bases at J, with 8 bases between the two ends. The CDR3 is made up of 14 amino acids. From germline, CDR1 is SGHRS and CDR2 YFSETQ. Written as DNA, the CDR3 is TGCGCCAGCAGCTTAGGGGAAGATAATTCACCCCTCCACTTT. Protein: CASSLGEDNSPLHF.